This T cell receptor beta chain was sequenced for a study of cytomegalovirus exposure and HLA in healthy donors. Points from the study as a whole: A cluster of highly shared sequence variants was likely a sequencing artifact.

The CDR3 runs 14 residues. V was cut by 2 bases and J by 4 bases, with 10 bases left in between. Germline values: CDR1 SGHVS, CDR2 FNYEAQ. Concerning this clone itself: Its specificity is not known.

The study ran its PCR with 60 Vbeta and 13 Jbeta primers. The method was immunoSEQ multiplex PCR; TCRdb's version includes in-frame clones alone and lacks a portion of them. The table has roughly 130,000 clones, about two thirds seen once. The J gene is TRBJ2-3, the V gene TRBV7-6; D gene ambiguous. The clonotype comes from a man between 35 and 55 years old in good health and CMV-seropositive. Sequenced sample: PBMCs. The CDR3 sequence is CASSLSTRSDTQYF. Written as DNA, the CDR3 is TGTGCCAGCAGCTTATCGACACGGTCAGATACGCAGTATTTT.